A single sample is the source of the 32 T cell receptor beta chains below, sequenced in a study of cytomegalovirus exposure and HLA in healthy donors. The PCR made use of 60 Vbeta and 13 Jbeta primers. This table comes from immunoSEQ multiplex PCR, and its TCRdb copy is limited to in-frame clones, with some not included. The sample yields under 200,000 clones, about 71% seen once. The specimen was PBMCs. All receptors come from a woman in her thirties in good health and CMV-seronegative.

The chain is built from TRBV4-3 and TRBJ2-7; tentative D call: TRBD1 (6 bases). Per germline, CDR1 LGHNA and CDR2 YSLEER. Trimming pared 3 bases from V and 4 bases from J, leaving 16 bases between. This CDR3 is 15 amino acids long. CDR3 nucleotides: TGCGCCAGCAGCCAGCAACAGGGCGTAGGGTACGAGCAGTACTTC. Amino acid sequence: CASSQQQGVGYEQYF.

The V gene is TRBV28, the J gene TRBJ2-7; possibly TRBD2 for D (5 bases). The germline V gene has CDR1 MDHEN and CDR2 SYDVKM. The CDR3 length is 12 residues. Trimming took off 5 bases at V and 3 bases at J, with 8 bases between the two ends. In nucleotides, the CDR3 is TGTGCCAGCAGTACTAGTAACTACGAGCAGTACTTC. Translating gives CASSTSNYEQYF.

This chain uses TRBV4-1 with TRBJ2-5, with a weak D call TRBD2 (6 bases). V was trimmed by 4 bases and J by 2 bases, leaving 11 bases between them. Germline loops: CDR1 MGHRA, CDR2 YSYEKL. The CDR3 sequence is 14 residues long. As DNA, the CDR3 is TGCGCCAGCAGCCGGGACTGGGGACAAGAGACCCAGTACTTC. Amino acids: CASSRDWGQETQYF.

The chain couples TRBV10-3 to TRBJ2-7; D perhaps matches TRBD1 (6 bases). Germline V gene data show CDR1 as ENHRY and CDR2 as SYGVKD. The CDR3 has 18 residues. Trimming cost V 0 bases and J 2 bases, with 20 bases left between them. The CDR3 spells CAISESTGWPYDPYEQYF. CDR3 in DNA: TGTGCCATCAGTGAGTCGACAGGTTGGCCTTACGATCCCTACGAGCAGTACTTC.

The chain links TRBV5-1 to TRBJ1-4, with D tentatively TRBD1 (5 bases). The CDR3 runs 17 residues. V lost 0 bases, J lost 5 bases, and 17 bases lay in between. CDR1 and CDR2 (germline): SGHRS, YFSETQ. The CDR3 sequence is CASSLGVSHRLNEKLFF. The CDR3 DNA reads as TGCGCCAGCAGCTTGGGGGTTAGTCACAGGCTCAATGAAAAACTGTTTTTT. Filled out from reference TRBV5-1 and TRBJ1-4, the complete variable domain reads KAGVTQTPRYLIKTRGQQVTLSCSPISGHRSVSWYQQTPGQGLQFLFEYFSETQRNKGNFPGRFSGRQFSNSRSEMNVSTLELGDSALYLCASSLGVSHRLNEKLFFGSGTQLSVL.

This chain uses TRBV28 with TRBJ2-4; 7 bases fit TRBD2. J gave up 0 bases and V 9 bases, and 5 bases lay outside the gene matches. The CDR3 extends over 14 amino acids. Germline CDR1 MDHEN, CDR2 SYDVKM. CDR3 loop: CASPGGGAKNIQYF. In nucleotides, the CDR3 is TGTGCCAGTCCCGGCGGGGGAGCCAAAAACATTCAGTACTTC. The whole variable domain, remainder taken from reference TRBV28 and TRBJ2-4, is DVKVTQSSRYLVKRTGEKVFLECVQDMDHENMFWYRQDPGLGLRLIYFSYDVKMKEKGDIPEGYSVSREKKERFSLILESASTNQTSMYLCASPGGGAKNIQYFGAGTRLSVL.

This clone was seen a few times. V and J are TRBV7-2 and TRBJ2-2; D call uncertain. V lost 7 bases and J lost 8, with 17 bases in between. Germline CDR1 is SGHTA and CDR2 is FQGNSA. This CDR3 region has 14 residues. In DNA form, the CDR3 reads TGTGCCAGCACTCTTTATATGGTTACTGGGGAGCTGTTTTTT. As protein: CASTLYMVTGELFF.

The chain combines TRBV28 with TRBJ1-2; D might be TRBD1 (6 bases). Trimming left V 5 bases short and J 7 bases short, with 17 bases between. This CDR3 contains 14 residues. CDR1 and CDR2 (germline): MDHEN, SYDVKM. CDR3 amino acids: CASSTGQRQFGYTF. The DNA of the CDR3 is TGTGCCAGCAGTACAGGACAGCGCCAGTTTGGCTACACCTTC.

The chain carries TRBV5-1 and TRBJ1-1, with D hard to call. Trimming removed 0 bases at V and 5 bases at J, with 11 bases between. The length of the CDR3 is 14 residues. Germline CDR1 and CDR2: SGHRS and YFSETQ. CDR3 loop: CASSLGVSETEAFF. CDR3 nucleotide sequence: TGCGCCAGCAGCTTGGGAGTGTCGGAGACTGAAGCTTTCTTT. Using reference TRBV5-1 and TRBJ1-1 for the parts outside the CDR3, the full variable domain is KAGVTQTPRYLIKTRGQQVTLSCSPISGHRSVSWYQQTPGQGLQFLFEYFSETQRNKGNFPGRFSGRQFSNSRSEMNVSTLELGDSALYLCASSLGVSETEAFFGQGTRLTVV.

A single count supports this clone. The chain has TRBV6-5 and TRBJ1-6; tentatively, D is TRBD1 (6 bases). Trimming took 6 bases from V and 14 from J, leaving 23 bases between them. This CDR3 spans 15 amino acids. CDR1 and CDR2 (germline): MNHEY, SVGAGI. The CDR3 DNA reads TGTGCCAGCAGCCTCAACCAGGGGATCCTTCCCACCCTCCACTTT. As protein: CASSLNQGILPTLHF.

The rearrangement uses TRBV7-2 and TRBJ2-5, with 10 bases fitting TRBD2. The CDR3 consists of 17 residues. The V segment lost 4 bases and the J segment 5 bases; nucleotides outside the gene matches: 13. Germline values: CDR1 SGHTA, CDR2 FQGNSA. The CDR3 coding sequence is TGTGCCAGCAGCTCCCTTACTAGCGGGGTCACCCCGGAGACCCAGTACTTC. Residues: CASSSLTSGVTPETQYF. The complete variable domain, with remaining parts taken from reference TRBV7-2 and TRBJ2-5, reads GAGVSQSPSNKVTEKGKDVELRCDPISGHTALYWYRQSLGQGLEFLIYFQGNSAPDKSGLPSDRFSAERTGGSVSTLTIQRTQQEDSAVYLCASSSLTSGVTPETQYFGPGTRLLVL.

The genes are TRBV6-1 and TRBJ2-6; 7 positions agree with TRBD2. The CDR3 is 15 residues long. The germline CDR1 and CDR2 sequences are MNHNS and SASEGT. V shed 1 base and J 6 bases; nucleotides not matched to a gene: 3. CDR3: CASSEGGGTANVLTF. CDR3 nucleotide sequence: TGTGCCAGCAGTGAAGGGGGAGGGACGGCCAACGTCCTGACTTTC.

CDR3 in amino acids: CASSFLAGTQYF. The CDR3 nucleotides read TGTGCCAGCAGCTTCTTAGCGGGGACCCAGTACTTC. The chain recombines TRBV7-2 with TRBJ2-5, with 7 bases identical to TRBD2. After removal of 3 bases from V and 7 bases from J, the junction contained 2 bases not matched to a gene. The CDR3 contains 12 residues. Per the germline V gene, CDR1 is SGHTA and CDR2 is FQGNSA.

This chain connects TRBV4-3 to TRBJ2-2, with D tentatively TRBD2 (6 bases). CDR1 LGHNA and CDR2 YSLEER come from the germline V gene. The CDR3 is 17 residues long. Trimming removed 1 base at V and 1 base at J, with 13 bases between. Written as DNA, the CDR3 is TGCGCCAGCAGCCAAGGGCGGGACGGAAAGAACACCGGGGAGCTGTTTTTT. Protein product: CASSQGRDGKNTGELFF.

The rearrangement uses TRBV5-6 and TRBJ2-1; 10 positions agree with TRBD2. Germline CDR1 SGHDT, CDR2 YYEEEE. V shed 5 bases and J 1 base; nucleotides not matched to a gene: 6. The CDR3 loop spans 16 amino acids. The CDR3 loop is CASRPGTSESYNEQFF. For the CDR3, the DNA is TGTGCCAGCAGACCGGGGACTAGCGAGTCCTACAATGAGCAGTTCTTC.

The chain combines TRBV6-1 with TRBJ2-7, with 12 bases aligning to TRBD2. V shed 0 bases, J shed 7 bases, and the junction held 4 bases outside the gene matches. This CDR3 region has 15 residues. Germline CDR1 and CDR2: MNHNS and SASEGT. CDR3 sequence reads: CASSEAGLAGLEQYF. The CDR3 DNA is TGTGCCAGCAGTGAAGCTGGACTAGCGGGGCTTGAGCAGTACTTC.

This chain connects TRBV9 to TRBJ1-3; D is possibly TRBD1 (5 bases). The CDR3 extends over 17 amino acids. Trimming left V 0 bases short and J 3 bases short, with 16 bases between. Germline V lookup: CDR1 SGDLS, CDR2 YYNGEE. In nucleotides, the CDR3 is TGTGCCAGCAGCGTAGCGAGCCCAGGGCAGTATGGAAACACCATATATTTT. This encodes CASSVASPGQYGNTIYF.

CDR3 nucleotide sequence: TGTGCCAGCAGTATTCCGGGACAGGGAGGAGTCGGGGCCAACGTCCTGACTTTC. Translated, it gives CASSIPGQGGVGANVLTF. The chain combines TRBV2 with TRBJ2-6; 9 nucleotides line up with TRBD1. V shed 5 bases and J 4 bases; nucleotides not matched to a gene: 12. This CDR3 spans 18 amino acids. Germline CDR1 is SNHLY and CDR2 is FYNNEI.

The V gene is TRBV7-3, the J gene TRBJ2-3; 11 bases fit TRBD2. CDR1 and CDR2 from the germline V gene are SGHTA and FQGTGA. V gave up 4 bases and J gave up 2 bases; unmatched junction bases: 8. The CDR3 is 17 amino acids. CDR3 nucleotides: TGTGCCAGCAGCTCTAAAGGGACTAGCGGACACACAGATACGCAGTATTTT. It codes for CASSSKGTSGHTDTQYF.

The V gene is TRBV14, the J gene TRBJ1-1, with a tentative D call TRBD1 (5 bases). CDR3 length: 14 amino acids. Trimming took 1 base from V and 5 from J, leaving 11 bases between them. Germline V CDR1 and CDR2: SGHDN, FVKESK. The CDR3: CASSQAPGGTEAFF. CDR3 DNA: TGTGCCAGCAGCCAAGCCCCGGGGGGTACTGAAGCTTTCTTT.

The chain employs TRBV19 and TRBJ2-7; D remains ambiguous. Germline V gene sequence: CDR1 LNHDA, CDR2 SQIVND (reference sequence). V was cut by 0 bases and J by 1 base, with 4 bases left in between. The CDR3 sequence is 13 residues long. The DNA for the CDR3 is TGTGCCAGTAGTATAGATCAATCCTACGAGCAGTACTTC. Its translation: CASSIDQSYEQYF.

This clone was picked up a small number of times. This chain joins TRBV18 and TRBJ1-1; no firm D call. Trimming removed 3 bases at V and 1 base at J, with 9 bases between. Germline CDR1 KGHSH, CDR2 LQKENI. The CDR3 sequence is 14 residues long. The CDR3, as DNA: TGTGCCAGCTCACCCGAAATCGGGAACACTGAAGCTTTCTTT. This sequence encodes CASSPEIGNTEAFF.

The chain joins TRBV2 to TRBJ1-2; 8 positions match TRBD1. Trimming at V came to 8 bases and at J to 6 bases, leaving 2 bases not matched to a gene. The length of the CDR3 is 11 residues. Germline CDR1 and CDR2: SNHLY and FYNNEI. The CDR3 sequence is CASQQGDGYTF. In nucleotides, the CDR3 is TGTGCCAGCCAACAGGGGGATGGCTACACCTTC.

The rearrangement links TRBV28 to TRBJ1-1, with D unclear. The CDR3 sequence is 11 residues long. V dropped 3 bases and J dropped 10 bases, with 9 bases sitting between them. Germline CDR1 is MDHEN and CDR2 is SYDVKM. CDR3 sequence: CASSFGGGAFF. In nucleotides, the CDR3 is TGTGCCAGCAGTTTCGGAGGAGGAGCTTTCTTT.

The chain carries TRBV4-2 and TRBJ1-5, with a weak D call TRBD1 (6 bases). The V and J ends lost 0 bases and 7 bases respectively, with 10 bases between them. The germline gives CDR1 LGHNA, CDR2 YNFKEQ. The CDR3 sequence is 14 residues long. The CDR3: CASSQDGGLQPQHF. The DNA of the CDR3 is TGTGCCAGCAGCCAAGACGGGGGGCTGCAGCCCCAGCATTTT.

The chain carries TRBV4-1 and TRBJ1-6, with 7 bases identical to TRBD1. Germline V CDR1 and CDR2: MGHRA, YSYEKL. The CDR3 totals 15 residues. Trimming cost V 0 bases and J 10 bases; bases outside gene matches: 6. In DNA form, the CDR3 reads TGCGCCAGCAGCCAAGATCGGCCAGGGGGATCACCCCTCCACTTT. Translation: CASSQDRPGGSPLHF.

The chain uses TRBV20-1 and TRBJ2-5, with D possibly matching TRBD1 (6 bases). The J call is in doubt because the DNA end fits TRBJ2-7 better. CDR3 size: 11 residues. Germline CDR1 and CDR2: DFQATT and SNEGSKA (reference sequence). CDR3 region: CSAGHSYEQYF. CDR3 nucleotide sequence: TGCAGTGCGGGACATTCCTACGAGCAGTACTTC.

J is TRBJ1-5 and V is TRBV16, with TRBD1 matching 9 bases. Germline V gene data show CDR1 as KGHSY and CDR2 as FQNENV. The CDR3 is made up of 14 amino acids. The V segment lost 4 bases and the J segment 10 bases; nucleotides outside the gene matches: 8. CDR3 sequence (DNA): TGTGCCAGCAGCCTCGGACAGGGGTCTCTTCCCCAGCATTTT. Amino acids: CASSLGQGSLPQHF.

The genes are TRBV25-1 and TRBJ1-3; D gene unclear. The CDR3 loop spans 13 amino acids. V was pared by 2 bases and J by 3 bases, with 5 bases between. Germline CDR1 reads MGHDK; CDR2 reads SYGVNS. CDR3 sequence reads: CASSEEIGNTIYF. The CDR3 DNA reads TGTGCCAGCAGTGAAGAGATTGGAAACACCATATATTTT.

This clone was seen a few times. The gene calls are TRBV2 and TRBJ1-3; D call uncertain. Between the trimmed V and J ends, which lost 3 bases and 0 bases, there was a span of 9 bases. CDR1 SNHLY and CDR2 FYNNEI come from the germline V gene. The CDR3 covers 15 residues. In DNA, the CDR3 is TGTGCCAGCAGTGAGGTACGGAGCTCTGGAAACACCATATATTTT. It translates to CASSEVRSSGNTIYF.

V and J are TRBV28 and TRBJ2-7; no firm D call. Between the trimmed V and J ends, which lost 6 bases and 6 bases, there was a span of 9 bases. Germline CDR1 MDHEN, CDR2 SYDVKM. The CDR3 length is 11 residues. The CDR3 loop reads CASSLRGEQYF. The CDR3 DNA is TGTGCCAGCAGCTTACGAGGCGAGCAGTACTTC.

The genes are TRBV29-1 and TRBJ2-3; 9 positions agree with TRBD2. CDR1 is SQVTM and CDR2 is ANQGSEA in the germline V gene. The CDR3 length is 16 residues. Germline trimming cut 0 bases from V and 3 bases from J; bases unmatched to any gene: 7. The CDR3, as DNA: TGCAGCGTTGAAGATAGGCTAGCGGGAATGACAGATACGCAGTATTTT. This sequence encodes CSVEDRLAGMTDTQYF.